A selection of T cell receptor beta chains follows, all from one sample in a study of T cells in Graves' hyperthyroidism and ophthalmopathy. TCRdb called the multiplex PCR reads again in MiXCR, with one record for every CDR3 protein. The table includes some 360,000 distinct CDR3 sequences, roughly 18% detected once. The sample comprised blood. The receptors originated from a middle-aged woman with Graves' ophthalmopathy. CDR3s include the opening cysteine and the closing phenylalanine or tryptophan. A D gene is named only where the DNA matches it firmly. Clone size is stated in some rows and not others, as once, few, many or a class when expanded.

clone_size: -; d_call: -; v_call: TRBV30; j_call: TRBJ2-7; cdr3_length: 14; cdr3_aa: CAWTGRGVNCEQYF; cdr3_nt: TGTGCCTGGACTGGCAGGGGGGTCAACTGCGAGCAGTACTTC
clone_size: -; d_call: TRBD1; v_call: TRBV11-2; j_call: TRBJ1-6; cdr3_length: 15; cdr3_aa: CASSYEGAHNSPLHF; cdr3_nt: TGTGCCAGCAGCTATGAGGGGGCGCACAATTCACCCCTCCACTTT
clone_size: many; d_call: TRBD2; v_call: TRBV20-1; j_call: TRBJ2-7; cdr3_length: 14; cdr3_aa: CSARTLADSYEQYF; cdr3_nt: TGCAGTGCTAGGACTCTAGCGGACTCCTACGAGCAGTACTTC
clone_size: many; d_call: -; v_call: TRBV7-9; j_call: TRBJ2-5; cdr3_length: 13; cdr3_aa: CASSPESWETQYF; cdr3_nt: TGTGCCAGCAGCCCCGAGAGTTGGGAGACCCAGTACTTC
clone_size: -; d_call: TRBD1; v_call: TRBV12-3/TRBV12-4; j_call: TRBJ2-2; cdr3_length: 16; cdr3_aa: CASSLGGTANTGELFF; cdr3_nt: TGTGCCAGCAGTTTAGGGGGGACAGCGAACACCGGGGAGCTGTTTTTT
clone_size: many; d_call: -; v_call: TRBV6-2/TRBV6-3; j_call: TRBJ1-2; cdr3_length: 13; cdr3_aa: CASSYTTEGTYTF; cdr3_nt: TGTGCCAGCAGTTACACGACAGAGGGTACCTACACCTTC
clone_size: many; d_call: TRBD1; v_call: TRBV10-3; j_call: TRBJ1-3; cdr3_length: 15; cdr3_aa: CAISPPGGSGNTIYF; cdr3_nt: TGTGCCATCTCCCCCCCAGGGGGCTCTGGAAACACCATATATTTT
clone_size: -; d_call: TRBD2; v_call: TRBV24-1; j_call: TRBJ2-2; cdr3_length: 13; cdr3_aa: CATSWGGTGELFF; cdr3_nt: TGTGCCACCAGTTGGGGGGGCACCGGGGAGCTGTTTTTT
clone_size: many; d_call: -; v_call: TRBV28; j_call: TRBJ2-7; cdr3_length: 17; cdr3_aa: CASSSPSQTGPLGEQYF; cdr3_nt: TGTGCCAGCAGCTCTCCCTCGCAGACAGGCCCCCTTGGCGAGCAGTACTTC
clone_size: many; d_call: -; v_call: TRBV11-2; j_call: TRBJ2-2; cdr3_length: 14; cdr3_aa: CASSRGRNTGELFF; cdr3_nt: TGTGCCAGCAGCCGGGGACGGAACACCGGGGAGCTGTTTTTT
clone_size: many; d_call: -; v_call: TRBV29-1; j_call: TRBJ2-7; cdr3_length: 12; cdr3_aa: CSVVPPGDEQYF; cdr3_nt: TGCAGCGTTGTCCCCCCTGGGGACGAGCAGTACTTC
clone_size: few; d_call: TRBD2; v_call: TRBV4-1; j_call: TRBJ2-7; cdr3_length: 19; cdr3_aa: CASSQVQTSGLGVSYEQYF; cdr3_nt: TGCGCCAGCAGCCAAGTACAGACTAGCGGGCTGGGCGTCTCTTACGAGCAGTACTTC
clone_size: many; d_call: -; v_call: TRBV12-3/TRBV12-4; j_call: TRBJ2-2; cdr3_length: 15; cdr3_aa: CASTSQGGLAGELFF; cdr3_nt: TGTGCCAGCACCTCCCAAGGAGGGCTCGCCGGGGAGCTGTTTTTT
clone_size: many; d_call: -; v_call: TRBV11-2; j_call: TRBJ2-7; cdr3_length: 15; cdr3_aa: CASSLEDGMPYEQYF; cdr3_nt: TGTGCCAGCAGCTTAGAAGATGGTATGCCCTACGAGCAGTACTTC
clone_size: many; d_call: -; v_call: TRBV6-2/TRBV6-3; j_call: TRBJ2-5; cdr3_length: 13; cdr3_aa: CASKGLNRETQYF; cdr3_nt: TGTGCCAGCAAGGGGCTCAACCGAGAGACCCAGTACTTC
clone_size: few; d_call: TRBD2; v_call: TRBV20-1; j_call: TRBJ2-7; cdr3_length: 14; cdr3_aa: CSAFTSGSSYEQYF; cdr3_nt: TGCAGTGCTTTTACTAGCGGGAGCTCCTACGAGCAGTACTTC
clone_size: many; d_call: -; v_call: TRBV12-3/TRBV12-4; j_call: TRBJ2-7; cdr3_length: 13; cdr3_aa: CASSLGYGYEQYF; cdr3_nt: TGTGCCAGCAGTTTAGGGTATGGCTACGAGCAGTACTTC
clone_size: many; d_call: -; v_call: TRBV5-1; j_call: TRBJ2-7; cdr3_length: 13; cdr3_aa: CASSRTEIYEQYF; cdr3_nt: TGCGCCAGCAGCCGGACAGAGATCTACGAGCAGTACTTC
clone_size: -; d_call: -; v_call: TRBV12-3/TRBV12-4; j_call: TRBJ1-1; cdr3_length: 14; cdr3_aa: CASSLSAGAAEAFF; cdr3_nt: TGTGCCAGCAGTTTATCGGCGGGGGCCGCTGAAGCTTTCTTT
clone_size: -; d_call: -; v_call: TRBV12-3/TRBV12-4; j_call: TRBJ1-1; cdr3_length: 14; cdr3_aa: CASRDTSLNTEAFF; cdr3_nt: TGTGCCAGCCGGGACACCTCTCTGAACACTGAAGCTTTCTTT
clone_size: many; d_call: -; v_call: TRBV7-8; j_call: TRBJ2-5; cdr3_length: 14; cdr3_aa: CASSLIGNGETQYF; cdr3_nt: TGTGCCAGCAGCTTAATAGGCAACGGGGAGACCCAGTACTTC
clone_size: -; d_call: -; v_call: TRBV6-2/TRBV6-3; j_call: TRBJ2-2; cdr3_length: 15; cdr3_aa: CASSYTRERHGELFF; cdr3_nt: TGTGCCAGCAGTTACACCAGGGAGCGGCACGGGGAGCTGTTTTTT
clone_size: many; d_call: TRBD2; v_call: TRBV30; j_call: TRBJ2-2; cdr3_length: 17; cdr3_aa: CAWSVLAGGPNTGELFF; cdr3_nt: TGTGCCTGGAGTGTTCTAGCGGGAGGGCCAAACACCGGGGAGCTGTTTTTT
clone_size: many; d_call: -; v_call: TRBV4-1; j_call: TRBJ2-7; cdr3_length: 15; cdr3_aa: CASSQPRDGAYEQYF; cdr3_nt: TGCGCCAGCAGCCAACCCCGGGACGGAGCATACGAGCAGTACTTC
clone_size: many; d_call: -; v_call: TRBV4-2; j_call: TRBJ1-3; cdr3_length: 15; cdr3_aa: CASSRDGNSGNTIYF; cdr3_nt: TGTGCCAGCAGCCGTGACGGAAACTCTGGAAACACCATATATTTT
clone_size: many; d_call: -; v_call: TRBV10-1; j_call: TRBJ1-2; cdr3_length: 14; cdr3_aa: CASSSGSLPYGYTF; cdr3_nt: TGCGCCAGCAGCTCAGGGTCTCTCCCCTATGGCTACACCTTC
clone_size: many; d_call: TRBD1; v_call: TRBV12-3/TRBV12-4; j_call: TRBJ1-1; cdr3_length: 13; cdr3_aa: CASSYTGETEAFF; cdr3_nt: TGTGCCAGCAGCTATACAGGGGAAACTGAAGCTTTCTTT
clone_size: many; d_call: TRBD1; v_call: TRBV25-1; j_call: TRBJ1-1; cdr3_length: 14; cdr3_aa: CASRDDRGGTEAFF; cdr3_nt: TGTGCCAGCAGGGATGACAGGGGTGGAACTGAAGCTTTCTTT
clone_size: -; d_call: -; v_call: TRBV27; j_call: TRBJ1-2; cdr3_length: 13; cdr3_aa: CASSLRGNYGYSF; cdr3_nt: TGTGCCAGCAGTCTAAGGGGTAACTATGGCTACAGCTTC
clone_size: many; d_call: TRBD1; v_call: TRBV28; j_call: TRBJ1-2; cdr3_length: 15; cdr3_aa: CASSQQGPGGYGYTF; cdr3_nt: TGTGCCAGCAGCCAACAGGGGCCCGGTGGCTATGGCTACACCTTC
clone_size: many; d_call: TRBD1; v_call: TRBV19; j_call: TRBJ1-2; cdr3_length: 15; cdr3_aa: CASHTGEGRGYGYTF; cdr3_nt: TGTGCCAGTCATACAGGGGAAGGTCGAGGATATGGCTACACCTTC
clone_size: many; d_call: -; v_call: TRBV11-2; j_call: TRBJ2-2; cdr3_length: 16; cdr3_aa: CASSPPAGKRTGELFF; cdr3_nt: TGTGCCAGCAGCCCTCCGGCCGGAAAAAGGACCGGGGAGCTGTTTTTT
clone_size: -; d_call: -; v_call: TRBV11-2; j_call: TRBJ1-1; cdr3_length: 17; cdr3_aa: CASSLNWAGKRNTEAFF; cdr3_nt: TGTGCCAGCAGCTTGAATTGGGCCGGTAAAAGGAACACTGAAGCTTTCTTT
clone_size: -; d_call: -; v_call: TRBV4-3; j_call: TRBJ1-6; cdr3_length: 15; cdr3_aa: CASSPRPAGDSPLHF; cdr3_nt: TGCGCCAGCAGCCCAAGACCGGCCGGGGATTCACCCCTCCACTTT
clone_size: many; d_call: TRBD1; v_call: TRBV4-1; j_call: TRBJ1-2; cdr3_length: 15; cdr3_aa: CASSHVDRVGYGYTF; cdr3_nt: TGCGCCAGCAGCCACGTGGACAGGGTTGGCTATGGCTACACCTTC
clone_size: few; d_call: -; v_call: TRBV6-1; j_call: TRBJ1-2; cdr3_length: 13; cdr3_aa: CASSVGYDYGYTF; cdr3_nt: TGTGCCAGCAGTGTCGGGTACGACTATGGCTACACCTTC
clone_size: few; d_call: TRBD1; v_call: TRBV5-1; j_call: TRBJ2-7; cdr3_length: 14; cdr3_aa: CASRTGTETYEQYF; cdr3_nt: TGCGCCAGCAGAACCGGGACAGAGACCTACGAGCAGTACTTC
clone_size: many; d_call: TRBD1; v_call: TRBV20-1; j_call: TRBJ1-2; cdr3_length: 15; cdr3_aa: CSARVPGQGGGGYTF; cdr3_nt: TGCAGTGCTAGGGTTCCGGGACAGGGTGGAGGGGGCTACACCTTC
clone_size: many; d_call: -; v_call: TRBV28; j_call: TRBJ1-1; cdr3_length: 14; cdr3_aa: CARSPSRGNTEAFF; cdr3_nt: TGTGCCCGCAGTCCCTCGAGGGGGAACACTGAAGCTTTCTTT
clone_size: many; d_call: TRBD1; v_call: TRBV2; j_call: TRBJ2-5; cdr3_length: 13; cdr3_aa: CASTLTGGETQYF; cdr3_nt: TGTGCCAGCACATTGACAGGGGGGGAGACCCAGTACTTC
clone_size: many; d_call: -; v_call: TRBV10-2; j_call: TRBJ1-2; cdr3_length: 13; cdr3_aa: CASSESPGIGYTF; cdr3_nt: TGCGCCAGCAGTGAGTCCCCCGGGATTGGCTACACCTTC
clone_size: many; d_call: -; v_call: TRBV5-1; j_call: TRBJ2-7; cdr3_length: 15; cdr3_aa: CASSLDGGLWDEQYF; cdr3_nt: TGCGCCAGCAGCTTGGATGGAGGGTTGTGGGACGAGCAGTACTTC
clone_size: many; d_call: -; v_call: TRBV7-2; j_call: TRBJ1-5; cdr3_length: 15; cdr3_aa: CASSLVGQYNQPQHF; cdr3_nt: TGTGCCAGCAGCTTAGTAGGACAATACAATCAGCCCCAGCATTTT
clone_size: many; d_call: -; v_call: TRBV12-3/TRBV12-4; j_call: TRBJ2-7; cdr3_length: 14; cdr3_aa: CASSTPEDAGEQYF; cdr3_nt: TGTGCCAGCAGCACCCCAGAGGACGCGGGAGAGCAGTACTTC
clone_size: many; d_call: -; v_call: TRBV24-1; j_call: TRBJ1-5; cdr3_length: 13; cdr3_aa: CATSDSNNQPQHF; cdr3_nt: TGTGCCACCAGTGATTCCAACAATCAGCCCCAGCATTTT